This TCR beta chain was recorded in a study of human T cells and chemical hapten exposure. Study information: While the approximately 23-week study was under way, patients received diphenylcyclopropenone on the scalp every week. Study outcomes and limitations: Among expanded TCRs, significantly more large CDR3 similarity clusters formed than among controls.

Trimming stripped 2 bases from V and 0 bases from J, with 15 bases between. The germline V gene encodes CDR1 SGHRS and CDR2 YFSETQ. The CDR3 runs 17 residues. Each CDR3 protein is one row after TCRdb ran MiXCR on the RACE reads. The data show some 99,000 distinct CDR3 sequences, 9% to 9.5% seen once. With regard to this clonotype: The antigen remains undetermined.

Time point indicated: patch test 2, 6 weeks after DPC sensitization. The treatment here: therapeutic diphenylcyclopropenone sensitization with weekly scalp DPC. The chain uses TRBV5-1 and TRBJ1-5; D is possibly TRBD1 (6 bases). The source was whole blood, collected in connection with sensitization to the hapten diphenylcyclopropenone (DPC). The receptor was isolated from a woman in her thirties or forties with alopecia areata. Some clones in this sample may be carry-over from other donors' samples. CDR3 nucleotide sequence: TGCGCCAGCAGCTTAGGCCAGGGGAGTTTTAGCAATCAGCCCCAGCATTTT. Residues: CASSLGQGSFSNQPQHF.